These 14 T cell receptor beta chains were sequenced from one sample in a study of CD8+ T cells in alopecia areata. Noted treatment: oral pan-JAK inhibitor, 5-10 mg twice daily. Reverse transcription of extracted RNA yielded cDNA, which provided the sequencing template. Produced via immunoSEQ multiplex PCR; TCRdb's table is partial and in-frame only. The sample has approximately 200,000 clones, 45% to 75% seen once. Specimen: CD4+ T cells sorted from blood, collected at week 4, from a patient treated with tofacitinib. The source of these receptors is a human donor with alopecia areata.

This clone was detected only a few times. The rearrangement links TRBV5-6 to TRBJ1-2, with TRBD1 as a possible D gene (5 bases). The V end was cut by 7 bases, the J end by 6 bases, with 25 bases between. Germline CDR1 and CDR2: SGHDT and YYEEEE. This CDR3 contains 16 residues. Written as DNA, the CDR3 is TGTGCCAGCCGACAGTCCCCCGGTGCCATCGGACATGGCTACACCTTC. This translates into CASRQSPGAIGHGYTF.

The chain is built from TRBV29-1 and TRBJ1-2; D not certain. Germline CDR1 SQVTM, CDR2 ANQGSEA. This CDR3 contains 14 residues. With 0 bases removed from V and 2 bases from J, the gap between germline ends came to 10 bases. DNA for the CDR3: TGCAGCGTTGAAGATGACGGACCAAACTATGGCTACACCTTC. It specifies CSVEDDGPNYGYTF.

The rearrangement uses TRBV11-2 and TRBJ1-2; 10 bases line up with TRBD1. The germline CDR1 and CDR2 sequences are SGHAT and FQNNGV. V was pared by 5 bases and J by 7 bases, with 13 bases of the junction left unmatched. This CDR3 contains 16 residues. The CDR3 DNA follows: TGTGCCAGCAGCGGTCCCCGGGACAGGGGCCGGGGTGGCTACACCTTC. Translation: CASSGPRDRGRGGYTF.

V usage is TRBV27 and J usage is TRBJ1-6, with TRBD1 matching over 7 bases. There are 17 residues in the CDR3. V trimming: 6 bases; J trimming: 6 bases; junction bases outside the gene matches: 14. Germline V gene data show CDR1 as MNHEY and CDR2 as SMNVEV (reference sequence). The CDR3 DNA is TGTGCCAGCAGCACTGACAGGGTAGGGAGGGCTAATTCACCCCTCCACTTT. Translated: CASSTDRVGRANSPLHF.

The CDR3, as DNA: TGCGCCAGCAGTCAACGGACAGGCCGAAATTCACCCCTCCACTTT. Its translation is CASSQRTGRNSPLHF. This chain links TRBV23-1 with TRBJ1-6; 7 positions match TRBD1. TRBV23-1 is an ORF, with its function uncertain. The CDR3 has 15 amino acids. The J segment lost 7 bases and the V segment lost 2 bases, leaving 5 bases of the junction unmatched.

The sample holds a few counts of this clone. V and J are TRBV7-2 and TRBJ2-1; 8 bases fit TRBD1. This CDR3 has 15 residues. Unmatched junction bases numbered 11, after V lost 7 bases and J lost 6 bases. Germline V lookup: CDR1 SGHTA, CDR2 FQGNSA. DNA of the CDR3: TGTGCCAGCACCGCCGGGACAGGCTTCTCCAATGAGCAGTTCTTC. It specifies CASTAGTGFSNEQFF.

This clone was observed a few times. The chain combines TRBV29-1 with TRBJ1-1, with 11 bases identical to TRBD1. The ends lost 4 bases at V and 3 bases at J; junction bases unmatched: 4. Germline V gene lookup returns CDR1 SQVTM and CDR2 ANQGSEA. The CDR3 loop spans 14 amino acids. The CDR3 bases are TGCAGCGTTGTGGACAGGGGGCGAGACACTGAAGCTTTCTTT. Protein: CSVVDRGRDTEAFF. The entire variable domain, with the rest obtained from reference TRBV29-1 and TRBJ1-1, is as follows: SAVISQKPSRDICQRGTSLTIQCQVDSQVTMMFWYRQQPGQSLTLIATANQGSEATYESGFVIDKFPISRPNLTFSTLTVSNMSPEDSSIYLCSVVDRGRDTEAFFGQGTRLTVV.

Only a few counts were recorded for this clone. The J gene is TRBJ2-4, the V gene TRBV7-9; maybe TRBD2 (5 bases). From germline, CDR1 is SEHNR and CDR2 FQNEAQ (reference sequence). V was pared by 5 bases and J by 1 base, with 9 bases between. This CDR3 has 14 amino acids. CDR3 region: CASSRGSAKNIQYF. The CDR3 bases are TGTGCCAGCAGCCGGGGAAGCGCCAAAAACATTCAGTACTTC.

The chain has TRBV4-3 and TRBJ1-2; TRBD1 matches 9 bases. With V trimmed by 1 base and J by 8 bases, 8 bases remained unmatched. Germline assignment: CDR1 LGHNA and CDR2 YSLEER. The CDR3 sequence is 15 residues long. As DNA, the CDR3 is TGCGCCAGCAGCCAAGGGCCCGGGACAGGGCAGGGCTACACCTTC. It codes for CASSQGPGTGQGYTF.

The genes are TRBV5-5 and TRBJ1-2; D is unresolved. Trimming removed 2 bases from V and 4 bases from J, with 12 bases in between. CDR3 length: 14 amino acids. Germline assignment: CDR1 SGHKS and CDR2 YYEKEE (reference sequence). This CDR3 reads CASSFDEGPYGYTF. In DNA, the CDR3 is TGTGCCAGCAGCTTTGACGAGGGTCCCTATGGCTACACCTTC.

This rearrangement joins TRBV7-9 to TRBJ1-5, with D hard to call. V was cut by 3 bases and J by 1 base, with 4 bases left in between. In germline, CDR1 is SEHNR, CDR2 FQNEAQ (reference sequence). The length of the CDR3 is 13 residues. CDR3 loop: CASSFGSNQPQHF. The CDR3 region has the DNA TGTGCCAGCAGCTTTGGGAGCAATCAGCCCCAGCATTTT. Variable domain in full (rest from reference TRBV7-9 and TRBJ1-5): DTGVSQNPRHKITKRGQNVTFRCDPISEHNRLYWYRQTLGQGPEFLTYFQNEAQLEKSRLLSDRFSAERPKGSFSTLEIQRTEQGDSAMYLCASSFGSNQPQHFGDGTRLSIL.

This chain connects TRBV5-1 to TRBJ2-2, with 9 bases aligning to TRBD1. V lost 4 bases, J lost 7 bases, and 5 bases stayed unmatched. The CDR3 sequence is 14 residues long. Germline CDR1 and CDR2: SGHRS and YFSETQ. The CDR3 DNA follows: TGCGCCAGCAGCGCCGGGACAGGGATCGGGGAGCTGTTTTTT. As protein: CASSAGTGIGELFF.

This clone has more than one count but fewer than ten. This chain joins TRBV30 and TRBJ2-1; D unclear. Germline CDR1 and CDR2: GTSNPN and SVGIG (reference sequence). This CDR3 contains 10 residues. The V and J ends lost 5 bases and 12 bases respectively, with 11 bases between them. In DNA form, the CDR3 reads TGTGCCTGGGGTCTGGGTGGGCAGTTCTTC. Protein: CAWGLGGQFF.

The chain recombines TRBV6-5 with TRBJ2-5; 7 bases fit TRBD2. V lost 7 bases to trimming and J lost 1 base; unmatched junction nucleotides: 3. CDR1 MNHEY and CDR2 SVGAGI come from the germline V gene. The CDR3 spans 13 residues. The CDR3 protein is CASKRGSQETQYF. CDR3 bases: TGTGCCAGCAAGCGGGGATCCCAAGAGACCCAGTACTTC.